Listed here are 32 T cell receptor beta chains from one sample, sequenced in a study of blood T cell repertoires in COVID-19. Some clones are missing from TCRdb's copy, which holds only in-frame ones; the method was immunoSEQ multiplex PCR. Of about 62,000 clones listed, 80% to 90% are singletons. The sequenced material came from peripheral blood. The receptors derive from a woman older than 75 with acute or convalescent COVID-19.

The CDR3 reads CASTSGQVVEQYF. Here the CDR3 DNA reads TGTGCCAGCACCTCGGGACAGGTCGTCGAGCAGTACTTC. V usage is TRBV28 and J usage is TRBJ2-7; 8 positions match TRBD1. The germline V gene encodes CDR1 MDHEN and CDR2 SYDVKM. V lost 7 bases and J lost 6; bases outside the gene matches: 8. The CDR3 loop spans 13 amino acids.

The chain is built from TRBV6-6 and TRBJ2-2; TRBD1 matches 11 bases. In germline, CDR1 is MNHNY, CDR2 SVGAGI (reference sequence). This CDR3 spans 15 amino acids. V dropped 6 bases and J dropped 7; count of bases not matched to a gene: 7. In DNA, the CDR3 is TGTGCCAGCAGAACCGGGACAGGGGGAAGCGGGGAGCTGTTTTTT. Encoded protein: CASRTGTGGSGELFF.

The V gene is TRBV5-1, the J gene TRBJ2-7; 9 bases align to TRBD1. Germline V lookup: CDR1 SGHRS, CDR2 YFSETQ. Germline trimming cut 0 bases from V and 7 bases from J; bases unmatched to any gene: 20. This CDR3 has 19 residues. CDR3 in amino acids: CASSLGRGTGYAVSGEQYF. CDR3 in DNA: TGCGCCAGCAGCTTGGGGCGCGGGACAGGGTATGCTGTATCGGGGGAGCAGTACTTC.

The chain uses TRBV3-1 (or the pseudogene TRBV3-2) and TRBJ2-3; 7 bases are shared with TRBD2. Looked up from germline, CDR1 is LGHDT and CDR2 is YNNKEL (reference sequence). The CDR3 spans 14 residues. V shed 4 bases, J shed 1 base, and the junction held 2 bases outside the gene matches. CDR3 residues: CASSPAGGTDTQYF. The CDR3, as DNA: TGTGCCAGCAGCCCGGCGGGAGGCACAGATACGCAGTATTTT.

This chain links TRBV10-3 with TRBJ2-1; D remains unclear. The CDR3 runs 14 residues. The germline V gene has CDR1 ENHRY and CDR2 SYGVKD. The V gene lost 3 bases and the J gene lost 7 bases, with 13 bases spanning the gap. The CDR3 nucleotides are TGTGCCATCAGTGACAGATCGAGGTGGAATGAGCAGTTCTTC. Its protein is CAISDRSRWNEQFF.

This clone showed up just once. The chain has TRBV10-1 and TRBJ1-4; 8 bases agree with TRBD1. There are 12 residues in the CDR3. V shed 8 bases, J shed 7 bases, and the junction held 3 bases outside the gene matches. Germline CDR1 is WNHNN and CDR2 is SYGVQD (reference sequence). Written as DNA, the CDR3 is TGCGCCAGCGGGGACAGGCTTGAAAAACTGTTTTTT. Residues: CASGDRLEKLFF.

This chain uses TRBV4-1 with TRBJ2-1; 7 bases match TRBD2. There are 16 residues in the CDR3. Trimming removed 0 bases from V and 2 bases from J; junction bases left unmatched: 4. CDR1 MGHRA and CDR2 YSYEKL come from the germline V gene. CDR3 protein: CASSQEVGGAYNEQFF. As DNA, the CDR3 is TGCGCCAGCAGCCAAGAAGTGGGGGGGGCCTACAATGAGCAGTTCTTC.

The chain has TRBV19 and TRBJ2-3; TRBD2 matches at 8 bases. After removal of 7 bases from V and 0 bases from J, the junction contained 18 bases not matched to a gene. Germline V gene sequence: CDR1 LNHDA, CDR2 SQIVND (reference sequence). This CDR3 is built from 19 residues. CDR3 region: CASTGAVGGGHPSTDTQYF. The CDR3 DNA is TGTGCCAGTACAGGGGCAGTTGGCGGGGGGCACCCTAGCACAGATACGCAGTATTTT.

The chain links TRBV7-2 to TRBJ2-1; TRBD2 agrees at 7 bases. J lost 10 bases, V lost 4 bases, and 7 bases had no gene match. The CDR3 runs to 13 residues. Germline lookup yields CDR1 SGHTA and CDR2 FQGNSA. The CDR3, as DNA: TGTGCCAGCAGCTCTCAGTATAGCGGGGAGCAGTTCTTC. Translation: CASSSQYSGEQFF.

This clone was recorded once. V gene TRBV2 combines with J gene TRBJ2-7; TRBD1 is a possible D gene (6 bases). CDR3 length equals 14 residues. Germline CDR1 reads SNHLY; CDR2 reads FYNNEI. Trimming took 5 bases from V and 2 from J, leaving 13 bases between them. CDR3 residues: CASSLKQGPYEQYF. The CDR3 DNA is TGTGCCAGCAGTTTAAAACAGGGCCCCTACGAGCAGTACTTC.

J is TRBJ2-7 and V is TRBV12-3 or TRBV12-4, with D maybe TRBD1 (6 bases). This CDR3 contains 12 residues. V was cut by 6 bases and J by 6 bases, with 12 bases left in between. CDR3 region: CASRQGTFEQYF. DNA of the CDR3: TGTGCCAGCAGACAGGGCACTTTCGAGCAGTACTTC.

In DNA, the CDR3 is TGTGCCATCGATCGTAGATATTCCTATGGCTACACCTTC. This gives the protein CAIDRRYSYGYTF. J is TRBJ1-2 and V is TRBV28; D gene unclear. Deletions cut 10 bases from V and 4 bases from J, with 16 bases between. The germline gives CDR1 MDHEN, CDR2 SYDVKM. This CDR3 region has 13 residues.

This chain connects TRBV11-2 to TRBJ1-1, with unresolved D. Germline CDR1 reads SGHAT; CDR2 reads FQNNGV. The CDR3 is 13 amino acids. Trimming took 3 bases from V and 1 from J, leaving 6 bases between them. CDR3 amino acids: CASSFSENTEAFF. Here the CDR3 DNA reads TGTGCCAGCAGCTTTTCAGAGAACACTGAAGCTTTCTTT.

The chain is built from TRBV5-1 and TRBJ2-7; TRBD1 aligns across 7 bases. The CDR3 has 14 residues. The germline CDR1 and CDR2 sequences are SGHRS and YFSETQ. V shed 1 base and J 2 bases; nucleotides not matched to a gene: 3. The CDR3 spells CASSLPGTAYEQYF. CDR3 DNA: TGCGCCAGCAGCTTGCCCGGGACAGCCTACGAGCAGTACTTC.

V usage is TRBV7-9 and J usage is TRBJ2-5; TRBD2 matches 14 bases. V lost 5 bases and J lost 3; bases outside the gene matches: 8. From germline, CDR1 is SEHNR and CDR2 FQNEAQ (reference sequence). This CDR3 has 17 residues. The chain's CDR3 is CASSRRRLAGGEETQYF. The DNA for the CDR3 is TGTGCCAGCAGCCGACGCCGACTAGCGGGGGGGGAAGAGACCCAGTACTTC.

The chain joins TRBV3-1 (or the pseudogene TRBV3-2) to TRBJ1-2; TRBD1 agrees at 7 bases. Germline values: CDR1 LGHDT, CDR2 YNNKEL (reference sequence). Trimming at V came to 6 bases and at J to 8 bases, leaving 9 bases not matched to a gene. The CDR3 is made up of 13 amino acids. The CDR3 sequence is CASSRRQGDGYTF. DNA for the CDR3: TGTGCCAGCAGTCGAAGACAGGGCGACGGCTACACCTTC.

The chain uses TRBV19 and TRBJ1-5; D not certain. This CDR3 has 16 residues. V gave up 6 bases and J gave up 0 bases, with 15 bases separating them. Germline values: CDR1 LNHDA, CDR2 SQIVND (reference sequence). CDR3 in DNA: TGTGCCAGTAGCCCAAGAGCGGTCTATAGCAATCAGCCCCAGCATTTT. This gives the protein CASSPRAVYSNQPQHF.

The rearrangement joins TRBV7-8 to TRBJ1-1; D call uncertain. The CDR3 extends over 14 amino acids. V lost 7 bases to trimming and J lost 0 bases, with 12 bases between them. CDR1 is SGHVS and CDR2 is FQNEAQ in the germline V gene. The DNA of the CDR3 is TGTGCCAGCACCGTACACAGCATGAACACTGAAGCTTTCTTT. It codes for CASTVHSMNTEAFF.

In this sample, this clone turned up once. The rearrangement joins TRBV9 to TRBJ2-1, with 12 bases identical to TRBD2. V lost 4 bases and J lost 5; bases outside the gene matches: 16. CDR3 length: 19 residues. Germline V gives CDR1 SGDLS, CDR2 YYNGEE. DNA of the CDR3: TGTGCCAGCAGCAGACCTAGCGGGGGGGCGAATTACGACGACAATGAGCAGTTCTTC. It translates to CASSRPSGGANYDDNEQFF.

The chain carries TRBV28 and TRBJ2-7; perhaps TRBD1 as D (5 bases). Germline-derived CDR1 and CDR2 are MDHEN and SYDVKM. The ends were cut back, 3 bases at V and 3 bases at J, with 9 bases in the middle. This CDR3 has 13 residues. In nucleotides, the CDR3 is TGTGCCAGCAGTTTGGCAGGGATCTACGAGCAGTACTTC. Amino acid sequence: CASSLAGIYEQYF.

This chain uses TRBV5-4 with TRBJ2-5; D is perhaps TRBD2 (6 bases). Germline-derived CDR1 and CDR2 are SGHNT and YYREEE (reference sequence). V lost 0 bases and J 4 bases, leaving 10 bases between the germline ends. This CDR3 has 14 amino acids. The CDR3, as DNA: TGTGCCAGCAGCTTGGGGGCGCGGGGAGAGACCCAGTACTTC. It encodes CASSLGARGETQYF.

To note about this clone: At one boundary the junction diverges from the germline segment, which might be a read error. The chain combines TRBV13 with TRBJ2-1, with D unresolved. CDR3 length: 15 amino acids. Germline CDR1 is PRHDT and CDR2 is FYEKMQ (reference sequence). CDR3 nucleotides: TGTGCCAGCAGCCCATGGCCTGCCTCCCACAATGAGCAGTTCTTC. Residues: CASSPWPASHNEQFF.

This rearrangement joins TRBV2 to TRBJ2-3, with 7 bases that match TRBD2. This CDR3 is 14 amino acids long. With 7 bases clipped from V and 7 bases from J, the junction kept 11 bases outside the gene matches. The V gene's germline CDR1 is SNHLY and CDR2 FYNNEI. CDR3 loop: CASTERGASNTQYF. For the CDR3, the DNA is TGTGCCAGCACCGAGCGGGGCGCCTCCAATACGCAGTATTTT.

The chain links TRBV19 to TRBJ2-7; 7 bases align to TRBD1. V shed 6 bases and J 4 bases; nucleotides not matched to a gene: 12. The CDR3 sequence is 15 residues long. CDR1 is LNHDA, CDR2 SQIVND, per germline (reference sequence). CDR3 sequence (DNA): TGTGCCAGTAGCATCACCCAGGGGGTTTCTTACGAGCAGTACTTC. It is translated as CASSITQGVSYEQYF. The whole variable domain, filled in from reference TRBV19 and TRBJ2-7, reads DGGITQSPKYLFRKEGQNVTLSCEQNLNHDAMYWYRQDPGQGLRLIYYSQIVNDFQKGDIAEGYSVSREKKESFPLTVTSAQKNPTAFYLCASSITQGVSYEQYFGPGTRLTVT.

The CDR3 coding sequence is TGTGCTAGTGGCCGCCCGGGACAGGGGGATTCACCCCTCCACTTT. Protein product: CASGRPGQGDSPLHF. The chain uses TRBV12-5 and TRBJ1-6; TRBD1 matches 11 bases. Germline V gene data show CDR1 as LGHNT and CDR2 as FRNRAP. Losses at the gene ends were 6 bases for V and 8 bases for J; bases not matched to a gene: 6. The CDR3 totals 15 residues.

The V gene is TRBV6-5, the J gene TRBJ1-4; 9 bases align to TRBD1. V dropped 6 bases and J dropped 3; count of bases not matched to a gene: 2. Germline lookup yields CDR1 MNHEY and CDR2 SVGAGI. The CDR3 length is 14 residues. Here the CDR3 reads CASSRTGANEKLFF. The CDR3 DNA reads TGTGCCAGCAGCCGGACAGGGGCTAATGAAAAACTGTTTTTT.

This chain links TRBV7-9 with TRBJ2-6; the match to TRBD1 covers 11 bases. Unmatched junction bases numbered 2, after V lost 5 bases and J lost 2 bases. This CDR3 spans 16 amino acids. CDR1 is SEHNR, CDR2 FQNEAQ, per germline (reference sequence). CDR3 sequence (DNA): TGTGCCAGCAGCCGGACAGGGGGCGCTGGGGCCAACGTCCTGACTTTC. Translated: CASSRTGGAGANVLTF.

The chain links TRBV2 to TRBJ2-4, with D unresolved. The CDR3 runs 13 residues. Germline CDR1 and CDR2: SNHLY and FYNNEI. V lost 2 bases and J lost 3, with 5 bases in between. The CDR3 nucleotides read TGTGCCAGCAGTGAAAACAGCAAAAACATTCAGTACTTC. Protein sequence: CASSENSKNIQYF. Combining the CDR3 with reference TRBV2 and TRBJ2-4 gives the whole variable domain EPEVTQTPSHQVTQMGQEVILRCVPISNHLYFYWYRQILGQKVEFLVSFYNNEISEKSEIFDDQFSVERPDGSNFTLKIRSTKLEDSAMYFCASSENSKNIQYFGAGTRLSVL.

This sequence joins TRBV29-1 and TRBJ2-1; tentative D call: TRBD2 (7 bases). Trimming took off 6 bases at V and 0 bases at J, with 21 bases between the two ends. The CDR3 loop spans 17 amino acids. CDR1 is SQVTM and CDR2 is ANQGSEA in the germline V gene. The CDR3 DNA reads TGCAGCGTGGAGGGGGGGTCTGAGAGTAGCTCCTACAATGAGCAGTTCTTC. This codes for CSVEGGSESSSYNEQFF.

CDR3 protein: CASSPRGGERTEAFF. Written as DNA, the CDR3 is TGTGCCAGCAGCCCTCGGGGAGGAGAGAGGACTGAAGCTTTCTTT. The chain has TRBV7-3 and TRBJ1-1; D gene uncertain. Germline V gene data show CDR1 as SGHTA and CDR2 as FQGTGA. The CDR3 is 15 residues long. Between the trimmed V and J ends, which lost 5 bases and 5 bases, there was a span of 18 bases. Based on the CDR3 plus reference TRBV7-3 and TRBJ1-1, the full variable domain is GAGVSQTPSNKVTEKGKYVELRCDPISGHTALYWYRQSLGQGPEFLIYFQGTGAADDSGLPNDRFFAVRPEGSVSTLKIQRTERGDSAVYLCASSPRGGERTEAFFGQGTRLTVV.

The chain recombines TRBV5-1 with TRBJ2-7; D is unclear. V dropped 2 bases and J dropped 2 bases, with 8 bases sitting between them. CDR3 length equals 13 residues. Germline values: CDR1 SGHRS, CDR2 YFSETQ. The CDR3 nucleotides are TGCGCCAGCAGCTTTGACACCGCCTACGAGCAGTACTTC. Its translation is CASSFDTAYEQYF.

V is TRBV28 and J is TRBJ2-3; 8 bases match TRBD2. J gave up 0 bases and V 8 bases, and 4 bases lay outside the gene matches. CDR1 is MDHEN, CDR2 SYDVKM, per germline. The CDR3 length is 14 residues. CDR3 sequence: CASRAGVSTDTQYF. As DNA, the CDR3 is TGTGCCAGCCGAGCGGGAGTAAGCACAGATACGCAGTATTTT.